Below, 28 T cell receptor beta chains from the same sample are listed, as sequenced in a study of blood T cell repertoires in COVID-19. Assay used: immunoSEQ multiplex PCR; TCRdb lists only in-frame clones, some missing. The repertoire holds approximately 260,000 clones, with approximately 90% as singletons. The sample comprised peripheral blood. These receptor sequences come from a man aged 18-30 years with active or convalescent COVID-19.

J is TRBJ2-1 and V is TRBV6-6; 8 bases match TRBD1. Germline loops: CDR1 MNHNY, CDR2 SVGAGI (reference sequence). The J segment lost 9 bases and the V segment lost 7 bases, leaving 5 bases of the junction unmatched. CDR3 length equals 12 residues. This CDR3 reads CASTTGGSEQFF. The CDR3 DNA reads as TGTGCCAGCACCACAGGGGGGAGTGAGCAGTTCTTC.

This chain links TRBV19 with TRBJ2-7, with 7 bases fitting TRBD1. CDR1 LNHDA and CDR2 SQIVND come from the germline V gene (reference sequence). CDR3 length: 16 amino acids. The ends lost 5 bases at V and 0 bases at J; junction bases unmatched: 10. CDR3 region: CASSPPGAGGSYEQYF. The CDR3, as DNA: TGTGCCAGTAGTCCTCCCGGGGCAGGGGGCTCCTACGAGCAGTACTTC.

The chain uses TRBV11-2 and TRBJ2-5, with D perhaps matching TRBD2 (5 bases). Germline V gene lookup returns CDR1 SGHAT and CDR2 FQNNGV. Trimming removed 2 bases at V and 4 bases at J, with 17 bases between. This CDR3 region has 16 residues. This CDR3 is CASSLREGRGIETQYF. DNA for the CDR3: TGTGCCAGCAGCTTAAGAGAAGGGAGAGGGATAGAGACCCAGTACTTC.

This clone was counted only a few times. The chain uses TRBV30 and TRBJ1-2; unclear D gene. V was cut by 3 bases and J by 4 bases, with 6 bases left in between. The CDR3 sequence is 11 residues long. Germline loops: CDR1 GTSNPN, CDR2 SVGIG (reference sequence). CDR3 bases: TGTGCCTGGAGGGTCGGCTATGGCTACACCTTC. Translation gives CAWRVGYGYTF.

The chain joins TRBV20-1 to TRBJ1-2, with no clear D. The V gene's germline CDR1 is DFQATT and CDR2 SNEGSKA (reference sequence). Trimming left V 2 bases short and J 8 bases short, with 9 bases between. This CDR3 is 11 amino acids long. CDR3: CSARKSEGYTF. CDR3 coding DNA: TGCAGTGCTAGAAAATCGGAGGGCTACACCTTC.

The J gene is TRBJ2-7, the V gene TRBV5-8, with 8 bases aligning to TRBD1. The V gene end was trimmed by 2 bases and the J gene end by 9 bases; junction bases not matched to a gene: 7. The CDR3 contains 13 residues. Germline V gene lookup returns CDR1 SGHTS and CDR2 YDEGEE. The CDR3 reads CASSFRGQLGQYF. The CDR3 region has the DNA TGTGCCAGCAGCTTCAGGGGGCAGTTGGGGCAGTACTTC.

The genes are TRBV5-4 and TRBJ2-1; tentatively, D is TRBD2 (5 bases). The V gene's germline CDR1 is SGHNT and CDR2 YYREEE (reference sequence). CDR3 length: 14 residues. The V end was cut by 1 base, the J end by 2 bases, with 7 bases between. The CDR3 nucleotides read TGTGCCAGCAGCTTGATCGGGGCCTACAATGAGCAGTTCTTC. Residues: CASSLIGAYNEQFF.

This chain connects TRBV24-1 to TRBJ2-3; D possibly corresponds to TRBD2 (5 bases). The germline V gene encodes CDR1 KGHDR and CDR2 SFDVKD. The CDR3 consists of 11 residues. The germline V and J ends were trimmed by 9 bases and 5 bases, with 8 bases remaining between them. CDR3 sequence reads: CATEEEDTQYF. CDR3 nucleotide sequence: TGTGCCACCGAGGAGGAAGATACGCAGTATTTT.

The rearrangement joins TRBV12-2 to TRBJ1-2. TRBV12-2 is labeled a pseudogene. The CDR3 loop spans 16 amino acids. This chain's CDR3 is CASLQLGRELFYGYTF. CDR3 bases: TGTGCAAGTCTCCAACTTGGCCGGGAATTGTTCTATGGCTACACCTTC.

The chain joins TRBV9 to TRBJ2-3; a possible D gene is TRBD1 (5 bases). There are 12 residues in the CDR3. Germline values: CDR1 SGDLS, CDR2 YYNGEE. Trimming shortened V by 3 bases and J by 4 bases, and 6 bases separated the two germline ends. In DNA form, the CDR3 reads TGTGCCAGCAGCGCCAGGGCAGATACGCAGTATTTT. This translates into CASSARADTQYF.

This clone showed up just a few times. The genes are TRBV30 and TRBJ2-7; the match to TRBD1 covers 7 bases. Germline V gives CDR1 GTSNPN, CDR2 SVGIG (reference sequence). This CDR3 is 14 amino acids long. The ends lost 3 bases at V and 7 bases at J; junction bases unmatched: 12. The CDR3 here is CAWRRADRDKEQYF. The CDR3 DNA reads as TGTGCCTGGAGGAGGGCTGACAGGGATAAAGAGCAGTACTTC.

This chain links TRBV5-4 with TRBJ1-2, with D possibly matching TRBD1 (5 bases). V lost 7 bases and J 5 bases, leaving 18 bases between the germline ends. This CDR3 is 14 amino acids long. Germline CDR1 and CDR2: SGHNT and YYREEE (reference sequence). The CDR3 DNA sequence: TGTGCCAGCGATTCGAGACCCAGGGAATATGGCTACACCTTC. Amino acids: CASDSRPREYGYTF.

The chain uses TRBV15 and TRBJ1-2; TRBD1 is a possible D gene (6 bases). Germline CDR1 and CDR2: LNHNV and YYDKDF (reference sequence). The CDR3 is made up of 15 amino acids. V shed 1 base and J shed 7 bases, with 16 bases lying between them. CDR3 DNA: TGTGCCACCAGCAGAGGGGGGCAAGACAGACTTGGCTACACCTTC. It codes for CATSRGGQDRLGYTF.

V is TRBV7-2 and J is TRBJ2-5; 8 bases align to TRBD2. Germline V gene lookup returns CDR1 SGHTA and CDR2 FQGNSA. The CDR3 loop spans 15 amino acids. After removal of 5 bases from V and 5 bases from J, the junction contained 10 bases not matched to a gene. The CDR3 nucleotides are TGTGCCAGCAGCCAAGGGACTAGGGTTAGGGAGACCCAGTACTTC. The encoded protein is CASSQGTRVRETQYF. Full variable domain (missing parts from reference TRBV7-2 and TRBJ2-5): GAGVSQSPSNKVTEKGKDVELRCDPISGHTALYWYRQSLGQGLEFLIYFQGNSAPDKSGLPSDRFSAERTGGSVSTLTIQRTQQEDSAVYLCASSQGTRVRETQYFGPGTRLLVL.

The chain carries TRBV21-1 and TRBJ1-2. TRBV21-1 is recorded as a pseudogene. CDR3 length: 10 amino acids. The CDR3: CASTKKLVTF. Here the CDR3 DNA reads TGTGCCAGCACAAAAAAACTGGTCACCTTC.

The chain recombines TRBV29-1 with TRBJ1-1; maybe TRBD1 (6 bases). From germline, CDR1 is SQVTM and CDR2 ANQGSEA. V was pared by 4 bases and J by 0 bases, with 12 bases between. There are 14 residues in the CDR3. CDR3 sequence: CSVVQGPMNTEAFF. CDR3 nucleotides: TGCAGCGTTGTACAGGGACCGATGAACACTGAAGCTTTCTTT.

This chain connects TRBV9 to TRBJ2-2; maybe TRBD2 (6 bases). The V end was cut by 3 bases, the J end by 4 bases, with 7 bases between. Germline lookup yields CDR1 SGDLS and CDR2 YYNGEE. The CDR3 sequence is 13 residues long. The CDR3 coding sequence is TGTGCCAGCAGCGCGACTAGCACCGGGGAGCTGTTTTTT. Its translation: CASSATSTGELFF.

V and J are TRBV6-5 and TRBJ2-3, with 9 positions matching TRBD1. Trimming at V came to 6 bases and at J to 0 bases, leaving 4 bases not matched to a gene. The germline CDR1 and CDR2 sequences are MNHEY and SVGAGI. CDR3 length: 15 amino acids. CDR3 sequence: CASRRTGVSTDTQYF. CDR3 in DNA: TGTGCCAGCAGGAGGACAGGGGTCAGCACAGATACGCAGTATTTT.

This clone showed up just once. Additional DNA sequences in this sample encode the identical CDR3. CDR3 nucleotides: TGTGCCAGCAGTGACTCGGGAGGGACAGATACGCAGTATTTT. As protein: CASSDSGGTDTQYF. The chain employs TRBV6-4 and TRBJ2-3; 7 bases fit TRBD2. The trim removed 0 bases at V and 3 bases at J, leaving 0 bases unmatched. CDR3 length: 14 residues. The germline gives CDR1 MRHNA, CDR2 SNTAGT.

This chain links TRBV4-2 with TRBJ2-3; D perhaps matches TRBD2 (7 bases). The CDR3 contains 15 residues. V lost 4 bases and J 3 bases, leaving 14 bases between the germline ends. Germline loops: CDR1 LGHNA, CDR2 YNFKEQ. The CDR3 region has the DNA TGTGCCAGCAGCCGGGGGGGGCTTGGGACAGATACGCAGTATTTT. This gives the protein CASSRGGLGTDTQYF.

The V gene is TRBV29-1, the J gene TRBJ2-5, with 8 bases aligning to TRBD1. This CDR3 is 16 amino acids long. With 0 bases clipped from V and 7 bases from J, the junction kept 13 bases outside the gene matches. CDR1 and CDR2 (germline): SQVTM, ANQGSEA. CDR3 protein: CSVEDPQGAGKLTQYF. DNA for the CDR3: TGCAGCGTTGAAGATCCGCAGGGGGCGGGTAAGCTGACCCAGTACTTC.

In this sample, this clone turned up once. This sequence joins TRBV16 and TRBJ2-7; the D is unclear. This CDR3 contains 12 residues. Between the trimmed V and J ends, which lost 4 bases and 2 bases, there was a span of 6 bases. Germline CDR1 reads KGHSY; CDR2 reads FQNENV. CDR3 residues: CASSRRTYEQYF. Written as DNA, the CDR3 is TGTGCCAGCAGCCGTCGTACCTACGAGCAGTACTTC.

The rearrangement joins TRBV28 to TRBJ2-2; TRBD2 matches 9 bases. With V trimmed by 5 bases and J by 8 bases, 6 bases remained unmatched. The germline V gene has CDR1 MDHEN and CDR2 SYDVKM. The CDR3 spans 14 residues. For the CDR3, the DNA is TGTGCCAGCAGTCCCGCGGGGGGGACAGGGGAGCTGTTTTTT. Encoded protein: CASSPAGGTGELFF.

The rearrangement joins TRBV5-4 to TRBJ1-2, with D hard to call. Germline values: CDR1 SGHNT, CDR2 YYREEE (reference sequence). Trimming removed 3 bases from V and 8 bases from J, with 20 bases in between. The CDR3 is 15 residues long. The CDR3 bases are TGTGCCAGCAGCTCCGGATATGGGGAGATGGACGGCTACACCTTC. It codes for CASSSGYGEMDGYTF.

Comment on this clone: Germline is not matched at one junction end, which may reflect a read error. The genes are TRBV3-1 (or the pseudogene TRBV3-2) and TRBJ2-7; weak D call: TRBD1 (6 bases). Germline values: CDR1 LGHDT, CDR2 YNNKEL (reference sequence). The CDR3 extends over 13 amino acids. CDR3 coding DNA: TGTGCCAGCAGCCAAGAAACCGGGACACTGATGCACTTC. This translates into CASSQETGTLMHF.

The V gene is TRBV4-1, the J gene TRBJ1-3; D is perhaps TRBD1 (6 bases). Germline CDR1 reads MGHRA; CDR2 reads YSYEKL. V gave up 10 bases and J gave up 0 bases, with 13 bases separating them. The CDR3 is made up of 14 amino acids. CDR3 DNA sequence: TGCGCCACGGGCCAGGGGCCCTCTGGAAACACCATATATTTT. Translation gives CATGQGPSGNTIYF.

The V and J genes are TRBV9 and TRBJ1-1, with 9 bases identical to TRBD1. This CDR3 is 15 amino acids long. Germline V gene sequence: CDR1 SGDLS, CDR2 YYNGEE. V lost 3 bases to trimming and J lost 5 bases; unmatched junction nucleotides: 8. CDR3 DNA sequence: TGTGCCAGCAGCGCCCAACAGGGGGCTGGGACTGAAGCTTTCTTT. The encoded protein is CASSAQQGAGTEAFF.

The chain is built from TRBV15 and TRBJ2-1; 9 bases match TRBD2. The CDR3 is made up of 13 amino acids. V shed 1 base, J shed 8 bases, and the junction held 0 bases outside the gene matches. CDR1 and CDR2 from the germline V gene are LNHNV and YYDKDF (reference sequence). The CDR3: CATSRGLADEQFF. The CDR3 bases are TGTGCCACCAGCAGAGGACTAGCGGATGAGCAGTTCTTC.